The next 10 T cell receptor beta chains were all read from a single sample in a study of cytomegalovirus exposure and HLA in healthy donors. PCR was performed using 60 Vbeta and 13 Jbeta primers. Some clones are missing from TCRdb's copy, which holds only in-frame ones; the method was immunoSEQ multiplex PCR. The sample yields roughly 130,000 clones, over 70% seen once. The sample comprised PBMCs. The receptors stem from a woman aged 40 to 50 in good health and CMV-seropositive.

The chain is built from TRBV5-4 and TRBJ2-5; 8 nucleotides align to TRBD2. The CDR3 is 15 residues long. Germline trimming cut 4 bases from V and 3 bases from J; bases unmatched to any gene: 8. Germline CDR1 SGHNT, CDR2 YYREEE (reference sequence). The CDR3 loop is CASSQLGTSKETQYF. The CDR3 DNA reads TGTGCCAGCAGCCAGCTAGGGACTAGTAAAGAGACCCAGTACTTC.

The genes are TRBV5-1 and TRBJ1-1; possibly TRBD1 for D (6 bases). The CDR3 covers 15 residues. Germline CDR1 and CDR2: SGHRS and YFSETQ. The germline V and J ends were trimmed by 0 bases and 0 bases, with 9 bases remaining between them. The CDR3: CASSLEGTLNTEAFF. As DNA, the CDR3 is TGCGCCAGCAGCTTGGAGGGGACACTGAACACTGAAGCTTTCTTT.

V is TRBV5-1 and J is TRBJ1-1; D may be TRBD1 (6 bases). V shed 0 bases and J shed 2 bases, with 14 bases lying between them. This CDR3 has 16 residues. CDR1 and CDR2 (germline): SGHRS, YFSETQ. CDR3 in amino acids: CASSLGWAGANTEAFF. CDR3 bases: TGCGCCAGCAGCTTGGGGTGGGCAGGGGCAAACACTGAAGCTTTCTTT.

The chain uses TRBV6-6 and TRBJ1-2; weak D call: TRBD1 (5 bases). Trimming shortened V by 3 bases and J by 4 bases, and 18 bases separated the two germline ends. There are 16 residues in the CDR3. The V gene's germline CDR1 is MNHNY and CDR2 SVGAGI (reference sequence). This chain's CDR3 is CASSYKDSAGTYGYTF. Written as DNA, the CDR3 is TGTGCCAGCAGTTATAAAGACAGCGCGGGGACCTATGGCTACACCTTC.

V gene TRBV5-6 combines with J gene TRBJ1-2; tentative D call: TRBD1 (6 bases). The CDR3 contains 14 residues. With 2 bases removed from V and 4 bases from J, the gap between germline ends came to 12 bases. Per the germline V gene, CDR1 is SGHDT and CDR2 is YYEEEE. Written as DNA, the CDR3 is TGTGCCAGCAGCTTTGGTCAGGGGAGCTATGGCTACACCTTC. Protein product: CASSFGQGSYGYTF.

The genes are TRBV18 and TRBJ1-2; D remains ambiguous. CDR1 is KGHSH and CDR2 is LQKENI in the germline V gene. V lost 3 bases and J lost 4, with 12 bases in between. The CDR3 is 14 residues long. CDR3 loop: CASSPPGISYGYTF. CDR3 in DNA: TGTGCCAGCTCACCCCCGGGGATCTCCTATGGCTACACCTTC.

The chain carries TRBV14 and TRBJ2-2; 7 bases line up with TRBD2. Germline V gene lookup returns CDR1 SGHDN and CDR2 FVKESK. V lost 3 bases, J lost 5 bases, and 6 bases stayed unmatched. The CDR3 has 15 amino acids. CDR3 coding DNA: TGTGCCAGCAGCCACCCCGGGGGGACTACCGGGGAGCTGTTTTTT. It encodes CASSHPGGTTGELFF.

CDR3 in amino acids: CASSDPTVALLTSTDTQYF. The CDR3 nucleotides are TGTGCCAGCAGTGACCCGACTGTCGCACTATTAACTAGCACAGATACGCAGTATTTT. The V gene is TRBV7-2, the J gene TRBJ2-3; D is ambiguous. Trimming cost V 6 bases and J 0 bases, with 25 bases left between them. The CDR3 length is 19 residues. CDR1 and CDR2 from the germline V gene are SGHTA and FQGNSA.

The V call is TRBV28, the J call TRBJ2-7, with TRBD1 as a possible D gene (5 bases). The germline V gene has CDR1 MDHEN and CDR2 SYDVKM. V was pared by 2 bases and J by 2 bases, with 7 bases between. The CDR3 length is 13 residues. CDR3 in amino acids: CASSLKGPYEQYF. CDR3 coding DNA: TGTGCCAGCAGTTTAAAGGGGCCCTACGAGCAGTACTTC.

This chain links TRBV6-5 with TRBJ1-5, with 8 bases fitting TRBD1. Trimming cost V 5 bases and J 6 bases; bases outside gene matches: 9. The CDR3 extends over 15 amino acids. Germline V gene lookup returns CDR1 MNHEY and CDR2 SVGAGI. For the CDR3, the DNA is TGTGCCAGCAGTAAACAAGGACAGGGCGGTCAGCCCCAGCATTTT. Its protein is CASSKQGQGGQPQHF.